Listed below are T cell receptor beta chains from one sample, sequenced in a study of Graves' ophthalmopathy and Graves' hyperthyroidism. TCRdb fed the multiplex PCR reads into MiXCR, producing one record per CDR3 protein. The sample yields over a million distinct CDR3 sequences, about two fifths seen once. The sample consisted of peripheral blood or thyroid tissue (not recorded which). The receptors stem from an adult man with Graves' hyperthyroidism. The CDR3 runs from the conserved cysteine through the conserved F or W.

j_call v_call cdr3_aa
TRBJ2-5 TRBV19 CASSNTGSNQPQYF
TRBJ2-5 TRBV10-3 CASSSRTLIAYF
TRBJ2-7 TRBV6-5 CASSLMWGYEQYF
TRBJ2-5 TRBV24-1 CATSDHQGETQYF
TRBJ2-5 TRBV29-1 CSAGTGQGREAETQYF
TRBJ2-2 TRBV9 CASSVDGLARRAGELFF
TRBJ1-1 TRBV28 CASSEGPDTEAFF
TRBJ2-5 TRBV11-2 CAWHAQGTGRQETQYF
TRBJ2-7 TRBV7-9 CASSSPRLEQYF
TRBJ2-2 TRBV7-9 CASSSSGRAGGELFF
TRBJ2-2 TRBV6-5 CASSYTQGAGELFF
TRBJ1-1 TRBV25-1 CASEGTSTINTEAFF
TRBJ1-5 TRBV6-6 CASTSWGREGQPQHF
TRBJ1-2 TRBV7-8 CASSFRPGTGPYGYTF
TRBJ2-5 TRBV29-1 CSVYHPGLAGGPETQYF
TRBJ2-7 TRBV12-3/TRBV12-4 CASSFPRSRQYF
TRBJ1-3 TRBV15 CATRAFSGNTIYF
TRBJ2-5 TRBV20-1 CSASTRETQYF
TRBJ1-6 TRBV20-1 CSARDWTGQAAYNSPLHF
TRBJ1-5 TRBV29-1 CSVGTGDNQPQHF
TRBJ1-2 TRBV4-1 CASSQERSGNSPRRGYTF
TRBJ1-2 TRBV6-5 CASSSGRDLGGYTF